This T cell receptor beta chain was documented in a study of Tregs in tolerant kidney transplant recipients. General observations from the study: For some patients, primers changed over time, blocking nucleotide-level comparison. Findings come from small patient numbers and require larger validation. Expanding Tregs on activated donor B cells appeared to best identify donor-specific TCRbeta clones.

The CDR3 covers 16 residues. The germline gives CDR1 SGHTA, CDR2 FQGNSA. With V trimmed by 1 base and J by 1 base, 3 bases remained unmatched. Repertoires were generated with immunoSEQ multiplex PCR, while TCRdb's copy carries only in-frame clones and drops some. The repertoire holds about 64,000 clones, roughly 86% seen once, with about 3.8% in the top ten. With regard to this clone: The antigen is not known.

The nonmyeloablative bone marrow transplants came from related graft donors, with transient mixed chimerism. Thawed PBMCs were FACS-sorted into unstimulated CD4+CD25+CD127- regulatory T cells, CD4+CD25- non-regulatory cells, CD4 and CD8 cells. The chain recombines TRBV7-2 with TRBJ1-1, with TRBD1 matching over 10 bases. This TCR derives from a human patient who received a combined kidney and bone marrow transplant. These T cells may partly come from the graft donor. Source: CD4+ T cells from blood (PBMCs), taken 6 months after the transplant. Here the CDR3 reads CASSLGQGAPNTEAFF. CDR3 nucleotide sequence: TGTGCCAGCAGCTTAGGACAGGGGGCGCCGAACACTGAAGCTTTCTTT.